These 3 T cell receptor beta chains came from one sample sequenced in a study of shared clonotypes between healthy human individuals. Generated by immunoSEQ multiplex PCR, the TCRdb table keeps only in-frame clones and is missing some. The sample consists of more than 2,000,000 clones, just over 90% of them appearing once. Material: naive CD4+ T cells sorted from blood. Subset of the sample: CD45RA+ positively selected. The source of these receptors is a man aged 18 to 35 in good health.

This rearrangement joins TRBV9 to TRBJ1-4, with unresolved D. V was shortened by 0 bases and J by 11 bases, with 17 bases between the two germline ends. This CDR3 spans 15 amino acids. Germline CDR1 SGDLS, CDR2 YYNGEE. CDR3 DNA sequence: TGTGCCAGCAGCGTAGACGTAGGACTAATGAGGAAACTGTTTTTT. Its protein product is CASSVDVGLMRKLFF.

Regarding this clone: Other DNA sequences in this specimen translate into the identical CDR3. CDR3 DNA: TGTGCCAGCAGCTTAACGAGCGGGAGAACAGATACGCAGTATTTT. The encoded protein is CASSLTSGRTDTQYF. V and J are TRBV7-9 and TRBJ2-3; 8 nucleotides align to TRBD2. Germline CDR1 is SEHNR and CDR2 is FQNEAQ (reference sequence). The CDR3 sequence is 15 residues long. V trimming: 2 bases; J trimming: 3 bases; junction bases outside the gene matches: 4. The full variable domain, its missing parts supplied by reference TRBV7-9 and TRBJ2-3, is DTGVSQNPRHKITKRGQNVTFRCDPISEHNRLYWYRQTLGQGPEFLTYFQNEAQLEKSRLLSDRFSAERPKGSFSTLEIQRTEQGDSAMYLCASSLTSGRTDTQYFGPGTRLTVL.

This chain joins TRBV19 and TRBJ2-7; D is uncertain. This CDR3 region has 15 residues. V was clipped by 7 bases and J by 0 bases, with 16 bases between them. Germline V gene data show CDR1 as LNHDA and CDR2 as SQIVND (reference sequence). For the CDR3, the DNA is TGTGCCAGTACACTCGGGCTCGGAAACTCCTACGAGCAGTACTTC. Translation: CASTLGLGNSYEQYF.